The 4 T cell receptor beta chains listed next were all sequenced from one sample in a study of control samples from healthy donors and cancer patients. Here immunoSEQ multiplex PCR was the method, and the copy in TCRdb shows in-frame clones only, minus some. The table includes 52,000 or so clones, roughly 94% detected once. The sample consisted of blood. The receptors here all came from a man under 40 in good health.

This clone was counted once. J is TRBJ2-1 and V is TRBV27; D could derive from TRBD1 or TRBD2 (5 bases each). CDR1 is MNHEY, CDR2 SMNVEV, per germline (reference sequence). The CDR3 contains 18 residues. Between the trimmed V and J ends, which lost 2 bases and 3 bases, there was a span of 20 bases. In nucleotides, the CDR3 is TGTGCCAGCAGTTTAGAGGGTGACGGGACCACACACTACAATGAGCAGTTCTTC. Translation: CASSLEGDGTTHYNEQFF.

The chain carries TRBV11-2 and TRBJ1-2; no definite D call. Looked up from germline, CDR1 is SGHAT and CDR2 is FQNNGV. The CDR3 covers 13 residues. Trimming cost V 5 bases and J 8 bases, with 15 bases left between them. CDR3 loop: CASSPSRVQGYTF. In nucleotides, the CDR3 is TGTGCCAGCAGCCCGTCTAGGGTTCAGGGCTACACCTTC.

The V call is TRBV14, the J call TRBJ1-1; D unclear. V lost 0 bases, J lost 1 base, and 15 bases lay in between. The CDR3 extends over 17 amino acids. Germline assignment: CDR1 SGHDN and CDR2 FVKESK. The CDR3 DNA follows: TGTGCCAGCAGCCAAGAATTCTTCGGGCGTTCGAACACTGAAGCTTTCTTT. Protein sequence: CASSQEFFGRSNTEAFF.

The chain employs TRBV5-8 and TRBJ2-2; D remains unclear. Trimming pared 2 bases from V and 4 bases from J, leaving 9 bases between. Germline CDR1 is SGHTS and CDR2 is YDEGEE. The CDR3 length is 14 residues. The CDR3 DNA is TGTGCCAGCAGCTTCCGGGCCTCCACCGGGGAGCTGTTTTTT. Protein sequence: CASSFRASTGELFF.